Shown below are 8 T cell receptor beta chains from a single sample sequenced in a study of T cells in Graves' hyperthyroidism and ophthalmopathy. Researchers took RNA transcripts and amplified the TCR beta CDR3 regions from them. TCR CDR3 regions were first amplified by RT-PCR with HTBI primers. TCRdb processed the multiplex PCR reads anew with MiXCR; each CDR3 protein has one entry. Here the sample spans roughly 260,000 distinct CDR3 sequences, 13% to 15% being singletons. The sequenced material came from blood. The receptors here all came from a woman in her thirties or forties with Graves' hyperthyroidism that later progressed to Graves' ophthalmopathy.

The gene calls are TRBV11-2 and TRBJ2-5, with D possibly matching TRBD1 (5 bases). V lost 2 bases to trimming and J lost 2 bases, with 9 bases between them. The CDR3 runs 14 residues. Germline assignment: CDR1 SGHAT and CDR2 FQNNGV. In nucleotides, the CDR3 is TGTGCCAGCAGCTTATCAGGGTTTCAAGAGACCCAGTACTTC. This translates into CASSLSGFQETQYF. Variable domain in full (rest from reference TRBV11-2 and TRBJ2-5): EAGVAQSPRYKIIEKRQSVAFWCNPISGHATLYWYQQILGQGPKLLIQFQNNGVVDDSQLPKDRFSAERLKGVDSTLKIQPAKLEDSAVYLCASSLSGFQETQYFGPGTRLLVL.

This clonotype has a handful of counts. A read error is possible here, since a much larger clone lies one base away. V gene TRBV5-1 combines with J gene TRBJ2-3; D gene ambiguous. The germline V gene has CDR1 SGHRS and CDR2 YFSETQ. This CDR3 contains 13 residues. The CDR3 is CTSSLQDKDTQYF. The CDR3 coding sequence is TGCACCAGCAGCTTGCAAGATAAGGATACGCAGTATTTT.

In this sample, this clonotype turned up many times. This sequence joins TRBV27 and TRBJ2-5; D gene ambiguous. CDR1 and CDR2 from the germline V gene are MNHEY and SMNVEV (reference sequence). V was trimmed by 7 bases and J by 4 bases, leaving 4 bases between them. The length of the CDR3 is 10 residues. CDR3 in amino acids: CASKRETQYF. The CDR3 region has the DNA TGTGCCAGCAAGCGAGAGACCCAGTACTTC.

The CDR3 region is CASSRWGGGGHEKLFF. The DNA for the CDR3 is TGTGCCAGCAGCCGCTGGGGGGGCGGGGGTCACGAAAAACTGTTTTTT. J is TRBJ1-4 and V is TRBV7-8, with D possibly matching TRBD1 (6 bases). Per germline, CDR1 SGHVS and CDR2 FQNEAQ. Deletions cut 5 bases from V and 8 bases from J, with 21 bases between. The CDR3 covers 16 residues.

For this clonotype: Since a much larger clone is just one base distant, this may be a read error. The rearrangement links TRBV18 to TRBJ2-3; 8 positions match TRBD2. Looked up from germline, CDR1 is KGHSH and CDR2 is LQKENI. Trimming took 2 bases from V and 2 from J; bases not matched to a gene: 3. CDR3 length equals 15 residues. DNA of the CDR3: TGTGCCAGCTCACCAACACTAGCGGCCACAGATACGCAGTATTTT. This encodes CASSPTLAATDTQYF.

This clonotype occurred many times. The V gene is TRBV12-3 or TRBV12-4, the J gene TRBJ2-7; TRBD2 is a possible D gene (6 bases). The CDR3 loop spans 15 amino acids. The germline V and J ends were trimmed by 2 bases and 6 bases, with 17 bases remaining between them. DNA of the CDR3: TGTGCCAGCAGTTTATTCCACGGCGCGGGGTTCGAGCAGTACTTC. This encodes CASSLFHGAGFEQYF.

This clonotype was counted at least ten times. The chain couples TRBV27 to TRBJ1-1; 8 bases agree with TRBD1. Germline trimming cut 3 bases from V and 4 bases from J; bases unmatched to any gene: 7. This CDR3 has 15 amino acids. In germline, CDR1 is MNHEY, CDR2 SMNVEV (reference sequence). CDR3 amino acids: CASSFQRQGFTEAFF. The DNA of the CDR3 is TGTGCCAGCAGTTTTCAAAGACAGGGGTTCACTGAAGCTTTCTTT.

This clonotype was seen ten or more times. The chain carries TRBV14 and TRBJ2-1; a weak D match, TRBD2 (5 bases). This CDR3 is built from 16 residues. The germline gives CDR1 SGHDN, CDR2 FVKESK. Between the trimmed V and J ends, which lost 1 base and 5 bases, there was a span of 15 bases. This chain's CDR3 is CASSQARVWWDNEQFF. The CDR3 coding sequence is TGTGCCAGCAGCCAAGCGAGGGTCTGGTGGGACAATGAGCAGTTCTTC.